This TCR beta chain derives from a study of blood T cell repertoires in COVID-19. Study-level background: From the United States, Italy and Spain came samples of acute and convalescent COVID-19.

How the authors handled the data: Amplification of reference gene primers was used by the study to estimate nucleated cell counts. Produced via immunoSEQ multiplex PCR; TCRdb's table is partial and in-frame only. V, J and clone size are taken as reported in that table, and D and trimming were inferred from the DNA itself. This repertoire shows about 310,000 clones, approximately 90% found once; its top ten account for 8.5% to 10%. The germline V and J ends were trimmed by 1 base and 9 bases, with 10 bases remaining between them. Germline loops: CDR1 MNHNS, CDR2 SASEGT. This CDR3 spans 13 amino acids.

Sequenced input: PBMCs or T cells enriched from blood (not recorded which). The J gene is TRBJ1-5, the V gene TRBV6-1; no clear D gene. This receptor was obtained from a woman younger than 35 who had recovered from COVID-19. The CDR3 nucleotides are TGTGCCAGCAGTGAAGGGTTTACACGGCCCCAGCATTTT. Its protein product is CASSEGFTRPQHF.